The clone carrying this TCR beta chain was observed a few times. This sample was taken from a study of blood T cells in healthy people across ages. The authors ran a second PCR of 7 to 11 cycles using a sample-barcoded 5' primer and a J-beta primer mix. From the 5' RACE reads, TCRdb called clonotypes with MiXCR, one entry per CDR3 protein. The data contain 1.5 million to 2 million distinct CDR3 sequences, about 50% of them singletons. Trimming removed 4 bases from V and 4 bases from J, with 11 bases in between. The CDR3 is made up of 15 amino acids. Germline CDR1 is PRHDT and CDR2 is FYEKMQ (reference sequence).

The sequenced sample was blood. This TCR was sampled from a woman aged 40 to 49 in good health. The rearrangement links TRBV13 to TRBJ2-6; D gene unclear. The CDR3, as DNA: TGTGCCAGCAGCTCCATTGGGGTCGGGGCCAACGTCCTGACTTTC. Protein: CASSSIGVGANVLTF.